The clone carrying this T cell receptor beta chain was observed many times. The entry originates in a study of T cells in Graves' hyperthyroidism and ophthalmopathy. V was trimmed by 1 base and J by 1 base, leaving 8 bases between them. This CDR3 contains 15 residues. Amplified regions were TCR beta CDR3 sequences from RNA transcripts. The primer set for the first-round RT-PCR of the TCR CDR3 was HTBI. TCRdb used MiXCR to reprocess the multiplex PCR reads, holding one entry per CDR3 protein. The table lists 200,000 to 250,000 distinct CDR3 sequences, approximately 17% of them singletons. Patients were aged 18 to 65, had disease duration under 2 months, and had newly diagnosed hyperthyroidism.

Sequencing was performed on blood. The clonotype originates from a man in his fifties or sixties with Graves' hyperthyroidism. The chain joins TRBV12-3 or TRBV12-4 to TRBJ2-1; D unclear. The CDR3 protein is CASSLGPGSYNEQFF. CDR3 bases: TGTGCCAGCAGTTTAGGGCCAGGTTCCTACAATGAGCAGTTCTTC.